These 17 T cell receptor beta chains were sequenced from one sample in a study of Graves' ophthalmopathy and Graves' hyperthyroidism. The TCR beta CDR3 regions underwent amplification from RNA transcripts. Investigators did first-round RT-PCR with HTBI primers, then second-round multiplex PCR. TCRdb processed the multiplex PCR reads anew with MiXCR; each CDR3 protein has one entry. Altogether approximately 540,000 distinct CDR3 sequences are present, 39% being singletons, with the ten largest covering around 4%. Material for sequencing was peripheral blood or thyroid tissue (not recorded which). These receptors were collected from an adult man with Graves' hyperthyroidism.

V usage is TRBV29-1 and J usage is TRBJ2-5, with 7 bases matching TRBD1. After removal of 8 bases from V and 3 bases from J, the junction contained 9 bases not matched to a gene. This CDR3 spans 13 amino acids. Looked up from germline, CDR1 is SQVTM and CDR2 is ANQGSEA. The CDR3 nucleotides read TGCAGCTTGGTACTACAGGGGAAAGAGACCCAGTACTTC. It specifies CSLVLQGKETQYF.

Ten or more counts support this clonotype. This rearrangement joins TRBV7-8 to TRBJ1-4; D gene uncertain. The CDR3 runs to 17 residues. Germline values: CDR1 SGHVS, CDR2 FQNEAQ. V was pared by 1 base and J by 0 bases, with 12 bases between. CDR3 protein: CASSLDRRRSTNEKLFF. Written as DNA, the CDR3 is TGTGCCAGCAGCTTAGATAGACGACGGTCAACTAATGAAAAACTGTTTTTT.

Remarks on this clonotype: Possible read error: a much larger clone is one base away. The CDR3 nucleotides read TGTGGCAGCAGCTTGGTGGGGGACAGGGATCGGAGGTCACCCCTCCACTTT. This encodes CGSSLVGDRDRRSPLHF. V gene TRBV13 combines with J gene TRBJ1-6; TRBD1 matches at 9 bases. This CDR3 contains 17 residues. Germline loops: CDR1 PRHDT, CDR2 FYEKMQ (reference sequence).

This chain uses TRBV10-3 with TRBJ1-5; unclear D gene. The CDR3 contains 16 residues. Germline assignment: CDR1 ENHRY and CDR2 SYGVKD. Trimming stripped 2 bases from V and 3 bases from J, with 14 bases between. This chain's CDR3 is CAISEDGLMINQPQHF. In DNA, the CDR3 is TGTGCCATCAGTGAGGACGGGCTCATGATCAATCAGCCCCAGCATTTT.

This clonotype appeared once. Relative to the germline gene, one junction end is altered; a read error may explain this. This chain links TRBV2 with TRBJ1-1, with D possibly being TRBD1 (6 bases). This CDR3 spans 14 amino acids. Germline V gives CDR1 SNHLY, CDR2 FYNNEI. The CDR3 DNA reads as TGTGCCAGCAGGGAAGGGGGGGGCGTCACTGAAGCTTTCTTT. Translating it yields CASREGGGVTEAFF.

The chain recombines TRBV10-3 with TRBJ1-1, with 7 bases matching TRBD1. The length of the CDR3 is 14 residues. The germline gives CDR1 ENHRY, CDR2 SYGVKD. V lost 6 bases, J lost 4 bases, and 8 bases stayed unmatched. CDR3 DNA sequence: TGTGCCATCAGCATCCCGGGACAGAGCACTGAAGCTTTCTTT. It specifies CAISIPGQSTEAFF.

The chain links TRBV5-1 to TRBJ1-2; 7 bases are shared with TRBD1. In germline, CDR1 is SGHRS, CDR2 YFSETQ. The CDR3 has 13 residues. V shed 0 bases, J shed 11 bases, and the junction held 7 bases outside the gene matches. The chain's CDR3 is CASSLDPGGGYTF. The CDR3 nucleotides read TGCGCCAGCAGCTTGGATCCAGGGGGTGGGTACACCTTC.

The rearrangement links TRBV7-9 to TRBJ2-5; either TRBD1 or TRBD2 may supply D (7 bases each). V shed 5 bases and J shed 5 bases, with 24 bases lying between them. CDR1 and CDR2 from the germline V gene are SEHNR and FQNEAQ (reference sequence). CDR3 length: 17 residues. CDR3 coding DNA: TGTGCCAGCAGCCAAGATGGGGGAGGGGGCGCCGGGGAGACCCAGTACTTC. Protein: CASSQDGGGGAGETQYF.

This clonotype was seen many times. CDR3 nucleotides: TGTGCCATCAGTGAGTCGGTCCAGGGGGCTGGCTACACCTTC. The encoded protein is CAISESVQGAGYTF. The chain has TRBV10-3 and TRBJ1-2; 8 bases fit TRBD1. Losses at the gene ends were 0 bases for V and 7 bases for J; bases not matched to a gene: 4. Germline CDR1 reads ENHRY; CDR2 reads SYGVKD. This CDR3 has 14 residues.

The J gene is TRBJ2-5, the V gene TRBV5-1, with TRBD2 identical over 8 bases. The J call may be wrong; the DNA end is better matched by TRBJ2-1. The CDR3 is made up of 15 amino acids. Looked up from germline, CDR1 is SGHRS and CDR2 is YFSETQ. CDR3 loop: CASSFLTSEYNEQFF. The DNA of the CDR3 is TGCGCCAGCAGCTTCCTGACTAGCGAGTACAATGAGCAGTTCTTC.

The chain combines TRBV10-3 with TRBJ2-3; 15 nucleotides line up with TRBD2. The length of the CDR3 is 16 residues. Germline loops: CDR1 ENHRY, CDR2 SYGVKD. Losses at the gene ends were 6 bases for V and 8 bases for J; bases not matched to a gene: 9. Here the CDR3 DNA reads TGTGCCATCAGAGGACTAGCGGGGGGGTCCGGGCCTACGCAGTATTTT. This codes for CAIRGLAGGSGPTQYF.

This clonotype was recorded many times. The CDR3: CASRDTRGNTIYF. The CDR3 DNA reads TGTGCCAGCAGGGATACCCGTGGAAACACCATATATTTT. The V and J genes are TRBV12-3 or TRBV12-4 and TRBJ1-3; D is ambiguous. This CDR3 has 13 amino acids. The V end lost 6 bases, the J end lost 3 bases, and 9 bases lay between the germline ends.

The chain is built from TRBV7-8 and TRBJ2-5; maybe TRBD1 (5 bases). The germline V gene encodes CDR1 SGHVS and CDR2 FQNEAQ. The V end was cut by 4 bases, the J end by 11 bases, with 20 bases between. The CDR3 is 14 amino acids. The CDR3 loop reads CASSSSFGADTQYF. The CDR3 DNA is TGTGCCAGCAGCTCTTCTTTTGGGGCAGATACGCAGTACTTC.

The chain combines TRBV24-1 with TRBJ2-5, with 7 bases fitting TRBD1. The closer fit of TRBJ2-1 to the DNA end suggests the J call may be wrong. Germline CDR1 and CDR2: KGHDR and SFDVKD. This CDR3 is 16 amino acids long. The CDR3 loop reads CATSDRQGVAYNEQFF. Here the CDR3 DNA reads TGTGCCACCAGTGATCGACAGGGTGTAGCCTACAATGAGCAGTTCTTC.

In regard to this clonotype: One end of the junction is discordant with germline, which a read error may explain. The CDR3 DNA reads as TGTGCCACCAGTGCGGGACAGGTCGGCAATCAGCCCCAGCATTTT. Its protein product is CATSAGQVGNQPQHF. The V and J genes are TRBV2 and TRBJ1-5; 8 nucleotides align to TRBD1. Germline CDR1 and CDR2: SNHLY and FYNNEI. This CDR3 is built from 15 residues.

This clonotype was picked up many times. This rearrangement joins TRBV7-8 to TRBJ1-2; D unclear. Germline-derived CDR1 and CDR2 are SGHVS and FQNEAQ. V dropped 1 base and J dropped 3 bases, with 9 bases sitting between them. The CDR3 covers 14 residues. CDR3 protein: CASSLDLGYYGYTF. The CDR3 DNA is TGTGCCAGCAGCTTAGATTTGGGTTACTATGGCTACACCTTC. Based on the CDR3 plus reference TRBV7-8 and TRBJ1-2, the full variable domain is GAGVSQSPRYKVAKRGQDVALRCDPISGHVSLFWYQQALGQGPEFLTYFQNEAQLDKSGLPSDRFFAERPEGSVSTLKIQRTQQEDSAVYLCASSLDLGYYGYTFGSGTRLTVV.

This clonotype showed up many times. The chain carries TRBV20-1 and TRBJ1-1; 7 bases match TRBD1. After removal of 7 bases from V and 8 bases from J, the junction contained 4 bases not matched to a gene. Germline V gives CDR1 DFQATT, CDR2 SNEGSKA (reference sequence). The CDR3 extends over 10 amino acids. Here the CDR3 reads CSVTGDEAFF. CDR3 in DNA: TGCAGTGTCACAGGGGACGAAGCTTTCTTT.